Shown below are 4 T cell receptor beta chains from a single sample sequenced in a study of Ad26.COV2.S vaccination and SARS-CoV-2 variants. Assay: immunoSEQ multiplex PCR; the TCRdb copy retains only in-frame clones and omits some. The sample gives about 350,000 clones, approximately 84% of which show up once; approximately 3.5% is in the top ten. Described treatment: around 19 received Ad26.COV2.S at low or high dose, single or two shots; five or six received placebo; per-sample allocation not given. Collection of samples fell on day 63 after the first vaccine or placebo injection. The specimen was peripheral blood, collected in a trial of Ad26.COV2.S vaccine versus placebo. The source is a person between 18 and 59 years old who received the Ad26.COV2.S COVID-19 vaccine or a placebo.

V is TRBV5-4 and J is TRBJ1-2; D uncertain. The V end was cut by 4 bases, the J end by 2 bases, with 12 bases between. The germline V gene has CDR1 SGHNT and CDR2 YYREEE (reference sequence). The CDR3 extends over 14 amino acids. The CDR3 region is CASSPLQGNYGYTF. The CDR3 DNA is TGTGCCAGCAGCCCCCTACAAGGGAACTATGGCTACACCTTC.

CDR3 sequence reads: CASSYGQADTQYF. The CDR3 DNA reads TGTGCCAGCAGTTACGGACAGGCGGATACGCAGTATTTT. The chain is built from TRBV6-5 and TRBJ2-3; the match to TRBD1 covers 7 bases. This CDR3 comprises 13 residues. The germline V gene encodes CDR1 MNHEY and CDR2 SVGAGI. The V segment lost 2 bases and the J segment 6 bases; nucleotides outside the gene matches: 2.

The gene calls are TRBV9 and TRBJ2-2, with D perhaps TRBD1 or TRBD2 (5 bases each). Germline CDR1 is SGDLS and CDR2 is YYNGEE. V lost 0 bases to trimming and J lost 4 bases, with 13 bases between them. The CDR3 runs to 16 residues. CDR3 in amino acids: CASSVARGLSTGELFF. Here the CDR3 DNA reads TGTGCCAGCAGCGTAGCGAGGGGTCTGAGCACCGGGGAGCTGTTTTTT. The full variable domain, completed using reference TRBV9 and TRBJ2-2, is DSGVTQTPKHLITATGQRVTLRCSPRSGDLSVYWYQQSLDQGLQFLIQYYNGEERAKGNILERFSAQQFPDLHSELNLSSLELGDSALYFCASSVARGLSTGELFFGEGSRLTVL.

V is TRBV9 and J is TRBJ2-1; 9 nucleotides align to TRBD1. This CDR3 is 16 amino acids long. V shed 5 bases, J shed 3 bases, and the junction held 9 bases outside the gene matches. From germline, CDR1 is SGDLS and CDR2 YYNGEE. For the CDR3, the DNA is TGTGCCAGCAGTTTAGCCGGGACAGGGCTCTACAATGAGCAGTTCTTC. Its protein is CASSLAGTGLYNEQFF.